This paragraph covers one T cell receptor (beta chain) sequence. Its target is not known. Per the germline V gene, CDR1 is SGDLS and CDR2 is YYNGEE. The V gene end was trimmed by 3 bases and the J gene end by 5 bases; junction bases not matched to a gene: 7. The CDR3 spans 14 residues. It was at deep level that the assay was run. The authors' processing: Junction-only immunoSEQ data arrived without quality scores, meaning filtering differed. Libraries were prepared by immunoSEQ multiplex PCR; TCRdb keeps only in-frame clonotypes and omits some of them. From that table come the V and J calls and clone size; the DNA was used to work out D and trimming. The sample has roughly 2,000,000 clones; about 93% are singletons. These data belong to a study of shared clonotypes between healthy human individuals. Study-level findings and limits: Clonotypes which were not shared had lower generation probabilities than clonotypes that all four donors shared. Naive CD4 clonotype sharing across a handful of donors was about 5%.

Only CD45RO-negative cells positively selected for CCR7 counted as naive CD8 cells, so terminally differentiated effector memory CD45RA+ cells were excluded. This receptor was taken from a man aged 18 to 30 in good health. Some clones in this sample may be carry-over from other donors' samples. The specimen sequenced was naive CD8+ T cells from PBMCs. The chain couples TRBV9 to TRBJ2-5, with TRBD1 matching 7 bases. As DNA, the CDR3 is TGTGCCAGCAGCGGCTACAGGGGTGGGGAGACCCAGTACTTC. Its translation is CASSGYRGGETQYF.